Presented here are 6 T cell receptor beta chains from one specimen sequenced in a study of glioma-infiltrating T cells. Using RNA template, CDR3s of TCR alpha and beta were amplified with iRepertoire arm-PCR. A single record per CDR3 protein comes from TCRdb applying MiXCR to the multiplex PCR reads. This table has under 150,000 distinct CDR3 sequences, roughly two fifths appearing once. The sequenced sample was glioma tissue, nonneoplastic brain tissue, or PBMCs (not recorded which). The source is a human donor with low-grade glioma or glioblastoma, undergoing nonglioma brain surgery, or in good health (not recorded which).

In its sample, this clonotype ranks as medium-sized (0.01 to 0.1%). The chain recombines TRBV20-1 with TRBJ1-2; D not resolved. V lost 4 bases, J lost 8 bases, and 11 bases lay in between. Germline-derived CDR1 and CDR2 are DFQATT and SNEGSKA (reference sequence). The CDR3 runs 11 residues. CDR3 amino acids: CSAKVPGGYTF. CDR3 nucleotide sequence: TGCAGTGCTAAGGTTCCGGGGGGCTACACCTTC.

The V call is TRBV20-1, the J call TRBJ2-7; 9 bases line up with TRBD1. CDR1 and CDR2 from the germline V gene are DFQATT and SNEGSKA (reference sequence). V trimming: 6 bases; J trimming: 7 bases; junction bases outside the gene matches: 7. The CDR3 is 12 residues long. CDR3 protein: CSAGTGTGEQYF. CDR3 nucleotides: TGCAGTGCCGGGACAGGGACGGGGGAGCAGTACTTC.

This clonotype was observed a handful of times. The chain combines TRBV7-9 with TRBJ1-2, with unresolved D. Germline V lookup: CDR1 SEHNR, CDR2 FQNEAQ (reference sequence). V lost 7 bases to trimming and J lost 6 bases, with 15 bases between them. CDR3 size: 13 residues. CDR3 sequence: CASTIKGVDGYTF. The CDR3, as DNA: TGTGCCAGCACCATAAAGGGTGTTGATGGCTACACCTTC.

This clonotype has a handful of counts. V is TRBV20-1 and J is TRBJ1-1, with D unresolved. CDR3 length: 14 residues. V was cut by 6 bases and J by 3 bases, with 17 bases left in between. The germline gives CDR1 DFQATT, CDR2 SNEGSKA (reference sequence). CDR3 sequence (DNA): TGCAGTGCCCGGAAGGGAGGATCATACACTGAAGCTTTCTTT. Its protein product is CSARKGGSYTEAFF.

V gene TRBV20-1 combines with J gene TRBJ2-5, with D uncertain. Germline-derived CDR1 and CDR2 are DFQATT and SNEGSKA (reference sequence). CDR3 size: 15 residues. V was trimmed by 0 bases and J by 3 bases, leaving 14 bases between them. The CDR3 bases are TGCAGTGCTAGAGATAGTAGAACCCAGAAAGAGACCCAGTACTTC. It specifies CSARDSRTQKETQYF.

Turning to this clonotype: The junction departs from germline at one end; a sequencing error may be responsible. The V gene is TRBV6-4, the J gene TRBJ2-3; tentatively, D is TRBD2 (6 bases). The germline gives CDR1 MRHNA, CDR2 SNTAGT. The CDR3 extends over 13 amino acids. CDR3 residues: CASSRDSRDAQYF. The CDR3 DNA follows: TGTGCCAGCAGCCGGGACTCTCGAGATGCGCAGTATTTT.